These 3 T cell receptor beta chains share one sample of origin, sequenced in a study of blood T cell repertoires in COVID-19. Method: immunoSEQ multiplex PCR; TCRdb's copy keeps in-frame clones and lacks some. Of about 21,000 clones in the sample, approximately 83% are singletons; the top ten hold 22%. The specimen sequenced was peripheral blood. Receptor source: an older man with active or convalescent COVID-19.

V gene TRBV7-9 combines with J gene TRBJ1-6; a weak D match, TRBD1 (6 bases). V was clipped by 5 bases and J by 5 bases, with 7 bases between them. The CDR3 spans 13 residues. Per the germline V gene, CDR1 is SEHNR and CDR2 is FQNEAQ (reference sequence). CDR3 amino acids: CASSQGNNSPLHF. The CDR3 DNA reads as TGTGCCAGCAGCCAGGGGAATAATTCACCCCTCCACTTT.

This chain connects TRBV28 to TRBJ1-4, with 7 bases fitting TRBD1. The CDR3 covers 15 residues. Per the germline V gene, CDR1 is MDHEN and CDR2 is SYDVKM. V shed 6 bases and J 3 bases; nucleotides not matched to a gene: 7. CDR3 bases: TGTGCCAGCAGCTATGGGACAGCTCCTAATGAAAAACTGTTTTTT. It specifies CASSYGTAPNEKLFF.

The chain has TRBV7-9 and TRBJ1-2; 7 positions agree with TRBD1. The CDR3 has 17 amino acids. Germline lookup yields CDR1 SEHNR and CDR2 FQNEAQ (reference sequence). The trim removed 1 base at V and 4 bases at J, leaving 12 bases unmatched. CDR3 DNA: TGTGCCAGCAGCTTAGATTCTGGGACAGCTACGATCTATGGCTACACCTTC. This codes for CASSLDSGTATIYGYTF. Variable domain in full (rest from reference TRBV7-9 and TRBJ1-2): DTGVSQNPRHKITKRGQNVTFRCDPISEHNRLYWYRQTLGQGPEFLTYFQNEAQLEKSRLLSDRFSAERPKGSFSTLEIQRTEQGDSAMYLCASSLDSGTATIYGYTFGSGTRLTVV.